One sample yielded the 31 T cell receptor beta chains listed below, sequenced in a study of molecular identifiers for immune sequencing clone quantification. One entry per CDR3 protein results from TCRdb running MiXCR on the PCR reads. This table has under 800,000 distinct CDR3 sequences, roughly 27% appearing once. The specimen sequenced was naive CD8+ T cells from blood, with Jurkat cell RNA spiked in. As for subset: FACS-sorted CD8+CD4-CCR7+CD45RA+ naive T cells. Receptors were obtained from a human donor in good health. Some libraries in this study had Jurkat cell RNA spiked in.

This clonotype was counted a few times. The chain has TRBV7-9 and TRBJ1-1, with 7 bases fitting TRBD1. The CDR3 spans 15 residues. Germline lookup yields CDR1 SEHNR and CDR2 FQNEAQ (reference sequence). Trimming removed 3 bases from V and 5 bases from J; junction bases left unmatched: 9. Here the CDR3 DNA reads TGTGCCAGCAGCTTGGGACAGAGGGCGCATACTGAAGCTTTCTTT. Its protein product is CASSLGQRAHTEAFF.

This clonotype occurred a few times. The CDR3 nucleotides read TGTGCCAGCAGTTACTCGGCTAGCGGGGGGCTCTACGAGCAGTACTTC. It codes for CASSYSASGGLYEQYF. The J gene is TRBJ2-7, the V gene TRBV6-5; 11 bases line up with TRBD2. Germline V gene lookup returns CDR1 MNHEY and CDR2 SVGAGI. The CDR3 spans 16 residues. V shed 0 bases, J shed 3 bases, and the junction held 4 bases outside the gene matches.

To note about this clonotype: A much larger clone differs from this one at a single base, so this may be a read error. This chain uses TRBV6-5 with TRBJ2-5; the D call may be TRBD1 or TRBD2 (5 bases each). This CDR3 region has 16 residues. Germline-derived CDR1 and CDR2 are MNHEY and SVGAGI. V lost 5 bases, J lost 3 bases, and 19 bases lay in between. DNA for the CDR3: TGTGCCAGCAGTCAACCTTCGGATCGGGACGAAGAGACCCAGTACTTC. Protein: CASSQPSDRDEETQYF.

Regarding this clonotype: The germline gene is not matched at one end of the junction; a read error may be the cause. The chain employs TRBV5-6 and TRBJ1-1, with D tentatively TRBD1 (5 bases). The germline V gene encodes CDR1 SGHDT and CDR2 YYEEEE. The CDR3 extends over 14 amino acids. CDR3 DNA: TGTGCCAGCCGCTTGGATTGGGGGGGAACTGAAGCTTTCTTT. As protein: CASRLDWGGTEAFF.

There are many counts of this clonotype. The chain combines TRBV7-2 with TRBJ2-7; TRBD2 matches 12 bases. Germline CDR1 is SGHTA and CDR2 is FQGNSA. The CDR3 spans 19 residues. The V segment lost 4 bases and the J segment 3 bases; nucleotides outside the gene matches: 16. Here the CDR3 reads CASSSAGLAGSEVGYEQYF. The CDR3 DNA follows: TGTGCCAGCAGCTCAGCCGGACTAGCGGGGTCTGAGGTCGGCTACGAGCAGTACTTC.

This clonotype was detected a few times. J is TRBJ2-2 and V is TRBV12-3 or TRBV12-4; D remains unclear. Trimming took 6 bases from V and 6 from J, leaving 11 bases between them. This CDR3 contains 13 residues. DNA for the CDR3: TGTGCCAGCAGCTCCCTCGGGCCCGGGGAGCTGTTTTTT. This translates into CASSSLGPGELFF.

To note about this clonotype: The conserved phenylalanine or tryptophan is not found at the CDR3 terminus, so this likely reflects a read error. The chain joins TRBV27 to TRBJ2-7; the D gene is possibly TRBD2 (6 bases). The ends were cut back, 7 bases at V and 1 base at J, with 17 bases in the middle. The CDR3 length is 15 residues. Germline loops: CDR1 MNHEY, CDR2 SMNVEV (reference sequence). The CDR3 here is CASTGNSGMSYEQYS. The CDR3 DNA reads as TGTGCCAGCACCGGGAATAGCGGAATGTCCTACGAGCAGTACTCC.

This clonotype was observed a few times. The chain carries TRBV4-2 and TRBJ1-2, with D hard to call. CDR3 size: 16 residues. Trimming removed 0 bases from V and 0 bases from J, with 11 bases in between. CDR1 LGHNA and CDR2 YNFKEQ come from the germline V gene. CDR3 DNA: TGTGCCAGCAGCCAAGAGGCCGCCTATGCTAACTATGGCTACACCTTC. It translates to CASSQEAAYANYGYTF.

This clonotype was seen a handful of times. The chain carries TRBV15 and TRBJ2-1; 8 bases match TRBD1. The CDR3 extends over 17 amino acids. Germline CDR1 LNHNV, CDR2 YYDKDF (reference sequence). V lost 1 base, J lost 4 bases, and 9 bases stayed unmatched. The CDR3: CATSRGAVGTGYNEQFF. CDR3 coding DNA: TGTGCCACCAGCAGAGGAGCGGTGGGGACAGGATACAATGAGCAGTTCTTC.

This clonotype has only a few counts. This rearrangement joins TRBV11-1 to TRBJ2-1; the D is unclear. V lost 5 bases and J 0 bases, leaving 8 bases between the germline ends. This CDR3 comprises 14 residues. The germline gives CDR1 SGHAT, CDR2 FQDESV (reference sequence). The CDR3 here is CASSAANSYNEQFF. The CDR3 DNA is TGTGCCAGCAGCGCAGCGAACTCCTACAATGAGCAGTTCTTC.

The sample holds a few counts of this clonotype. The rearrangement joins TRBV6-2 or TRBV6-3 to TRBJ2-1, with 10 bases aligning to TRBD2. Germline V CDR1 and CDR2: MNHEY, SVGEGT. The CDR3 sequence is 14 residues long. Losses at the gene ends were 2 bases for V and 8 bases for J; bases not matched to a gene: 3. The DNA for the CDR3 is TGTGCCAGCAGTTACGGGCTAGCGGGAGATGAGCAGTTCTTC. Amino acids: CASSYGLAGDEQFF.

This clonotype was counted ten times or more. The V and J genes are TRBV7-6 and TRBJ2-3; TRBD2 agrees at 7 bases. In germline, CDR1 is SGHVS, CDR2 FNYEAQ. The CDR3 has 14 amino acids. V was pared by 1 base and J by 4 bases, with 2 bases of the junction left unmatched. CDR3 DNA: TGTGCCAGCAGCTTAGAAGCGGGGCCAGATACGCAGTATTTT. Translation: CASSLEAGPDTQYF.

The chain carries TRBV9 and TRBJ2-7; 14 bases line up with TRBD2. This CDR3 comprises 15 residues. Germline V CDR1 and CDR2: SGDLS, YYNGEE. V trimming: 3 bases; J trimming: 4 bases; junction bases outside the gene matches: 3. The CDR3 loop is CASSGGTSGGYEQYF. The CDR3 region has the DNA TGTGCCAGCAGCGGGGGGACTAGCGGGGGATACGAGCAGTACTTC.

The chain has TRBV20-1 and TRBJ2-1; 11 nucleotides agree with TRBD2. The CDR3 covers 19 residues. V dropped 0 bases and J dropped 8; count of bases not matched to a gene: 18. CDR1 DFQATT and CDR2 SNEGSKA come from the germline V gene (reference sequence). CDR3 coding DNA: TGCAGTGCTAGAGAAGCCGGGACTAGCGGCCTACCGTTAAGGCATGAGCAGTTCTTC. It codes for CSAREAGTSGLPLRHEQFF.

This clonotype came up many times. The genes are TRBV29-1 and TRBJ2-7; 7 nucleotides align to TRBD1. Germline-derived CDR1 and CDR2 are SQVTM and ANQGSEA. The CDR3 covers 13 residues. V was clipped by 4 bases and J by 3 bases; unmatched bases: 6. The CDR3 nucleotides read TGCAGCGTTGGACCGGGACAGTTCTACGAGCAGTACTTC. Its protein product is CSVGPGQFYEQYF.

The table lists this clonotype with many counts. This chain links TRBV28 with TRBJ2-7, with D perhaps TRBD2 (6 bases). Trimming stripped 3 bases from V and 2 bases from J, with 11 bases between. The CDR3 is 14 amino acids. From germline, CDR1 is MDHEN and CDR2 SYDVKM. This CDR3 reads CASSFRGDTYEQYF. In DNA, the CDR3 is TGTGCCAGCAGTTTTCGCGGGGATACCTACGAGCAGTACTTC. Full variable domain (rest looked up from reference TRBV28 and TRBJ2-7): DVKVTQSSRYLVKRTGEKVFLECVQDMDHENMFWYRQDPGLGLRLIYFSYDVKMKEKGDIPEGYSVSREKKERFSLILESASTNQTSMYLCASSFRGDTYEQYFGPGTRLTVT.

This clonotype was seen many times. The V gene is TRBV27, the J gene TRBJ2-7, with TRBD1 matching over 7 bases. The CDR3 is made up of 14 amino acids. After removal of 6 bases from V and 2 bases from J, the junction contained 7 bases not matched to a gene. Germline-derived CDR1 and CDR2 are MNHEY and SMNVEV (reference sequence). The CDR3 protein is CASSPGQLTYEQYF. CDR3 nucleotide sequence: TGTGCCAGCAGCCCGGGACAGCTAACCTACGAGCAGTACTTC.

This clonotype has more than one count but fewer than ten. This chain links TRBV6-5 with TRBJ2-5; either TRBD1 or TRBD2 may supply D (5 bases each). The CDR3 is 15 amino acids. V lost 5 bases to trimming and J lost 0 bases, with 13 bases between them. Per germline, CDR1 MNHEY and CDR2 SVGAGI. Here the CDR3 reads CASSTGTWYQETQYF. CDR3 sequence (DNA): TGTGCCAGCAGTACCGGGACGTGGTACCAAGAGACCCAGTACTTC.

In its sample, this clonotype was seen many times. The V call is TRBV7-9, the J call TRBJ2-3; the D gene is possibly TRBD1 (5 bases). Germline CDR1 reads SEHNR; CDR2 reads FQNEAQ (reference sequence). The CDR3 loop spans 11 amino acids. The V and J ends lost 8 bases and 5 bases respectively, with 8 bases between them. The CDR3 DNA reads TGTGCCAGCCTCCAGGGAGATACGCAGTATTTT. The encoded protein is CASLQGDTQYF.

This clonotype was recorded a few times. The V call is TRBV7-9, the J call TRBJ2-3; 9 bases map to TRBD1. Germline lookup yields CDR1 SEHNR and CDR2 FQNEAQ (reference sequence). The trim removed 1 base at V and 5 bases at J, leaving 10 bases unmatched. The CDR3 contains 17 residues. The CDR3: CASSLVETGGGRDTQYF. As DNA, the CDR3 is TGTGCCAGCAGCTTAGTCGAGACAGGGGGTGGCCGAGATACGCAGTATTTT.

This clonotype was counted at least ten times. The V and J genes are TRBV5-1 and TRBJ2-7, with D unresolved. The CDR3 is 13 residues long. CDR1 SGHRS and CDR2 YFSETQ come from the germline V gene. Trimming shortened V by 1 base and J by 5 bases, and 10 bases separated the two germline ends. In nucleotides, the CDR3 is TGCGCCAGCAGCTTGCTTAGCTTCAACGAGCAGTACTTC. Protein product: CASSLLSFNEQYF.

A word on this clonotype: Just one base apart from a much larger clone, this may be a read error. V gene TRBV28 combines with J gene TRBJ2-7; D possibly uses TRBD1 or TRBD2 (5 bases each). Between the trimmed V and J ends, which lost 8 bases and 9 bases, there was a span of 23 bases. This CDR3 comprises 14 residues. The germline CDR1 and CDR2 sequences are MDHEN and SYDVKM. The chain's CDR3 is CASAKLSRESAQYF. The CDR3, as DNA: TGTGCCAGCGCGAAACTCTCCAGGGAGTCCGCGCAGTACTTC. The full variable domain, with the rest looked up from reference TRBV28 and TRBJ2-7, is DVKVTQSSRYLVKRTGEKVFLECVQDMDHENMFWYRQDPGLGLRLIYFSYDVKMKEKGDIPEGYSVSREKKERFSLILESASTNQTSMYLCASAKLSRESAQYFGPGTRLTVT.

This clonotype was seen a few times. The chain joins TRBV25-1 to TRBJ1-5; D is unclear. Germline V gene sequence: CDR1 MGHDK, CDR2 SYGVNS. The CDR3 is 13 amino acids. The V gene lost 0 bases and the J gene lost 8 bases, with 8 bases spanning the gap. The CDR3 protein is CASSEYGSEPQHF. CDR3 sequence (DNA): TGTGCCAGCAGTGAATATGGTTCGGAGCCCCAGCATTTT.

In this sample, this clonotype turned up many times. The V gene is TRBV7-9, the J gene TRBJ2-1; 10 positions agree with TRBD1. CDR1 and CDR2 from the germline V gene are SEHNR and FQNEAQ (reference sequence). This CDR3 has 16 amino acids. Trimming removed 3 bases from V and 5 bases from J; junction bases left unmatched: 7. The CDR3 region is CASSFGYGTGDNEQFF. The CDR3 DNA reads as TGTGCCAGCAGCTTCGGGTATGGGACAGGGGACAATGAGCAGTTCTTC. Drawing the rest from reference TRBV7-9 and TRBJ2-1, the complete variable domain is DTGVSQNPRHKITKRGQNVTFRCDPISEHNRLYWYRQTLGQGPEFLTYFQNEAQLEKSRLLSDRFSAERPKGSFSTLEIQRTEQGDSAMYLCASSFGYGTGDNEQFFGPGTRLTVL.

This clonotype was counted at least ten times. V usage is TRBV2 and J usage is TRBJ2-6, with D possibly matching TRBD2 (6 bases). Germline-derived CDR1 and CDR2 are SNHLY and FYNNEI. The CDR3 has 15 residues. V lost 6 bases and J lost 0, with 9 bases in between. CDR3 loop: CASRAGGSGANVLTF. In DNA form, the CDR3 reads TGTGCCAGCAGGGCCGGGGGCTCTGGGGCCAACGTCCTGACTTTC.

The chain combines TRBV3-1 with TRBJ1-1; D ambiguous. The CDR3 consists of 17 residues. V was clipped by 3 bases and J by 0 bases, with 17 bases between them. Looked up from germline, CDR1 is LGHDT and CDR2 is YNNKEL (reference sequence). CDR3 sequence (DNA): TGTGCCAGCAGCCATATTTCAGCCGGAGTATTGAACACTGAAGCTTTCTTT. It specifies CASSHISAGVLNTEAFF.

On this clonotype: An end of the junction does not agree with germline; a read error may underlie this. V and J are TRBV24-1 and TRBJ2-3; no definite D call. The CDR3 totals 15 residues. Germline CDR1 KGHDR, CDR2 SFDVKD. CDR3 sequence reads: CATSDLKGPTDTRYF. The CDR3 DNA sequence: TGTGCCACCAGTGATTTAAAGGGCCCCACAGATACGCGGTATTTT.

Comment on this clonotype: The germline gene is not matched at one end of the junction; a read error may be the cause. This rearrangement joins TRBV20-1 to TRBJ2-5; 7 bases are a match to TRBD2. There are 14 residues in the CDR3. Germline V gene data show CDR1 as DFQATT and CDR2 as SNEGSKA (reference sequence). CDR3: CGARELAEPGTQYF. In nucleotides, the CDR3 is TGCGGTGCTAGAGAGCTAGCGGAGCCTGGGACCCAGTACTTC.

This chain joins TRBV6-5 and TRBJ2-2; 7 nucleotides line up with TRBD1. Germline CDR1 is MNHEY and CDR2 is SVGAGI. This CDR3 region has 15 residues. Unmatched junction bases numbered 8, after V lost 6 bases and J lost 4 bases. The CDR3 here is CASRSGTASTGELFF. CDR3 sequence (DNA): TGTGCCAGCAGGTCCGGGACAGCAAGCACCGGGGAGCTGTTTTTT.

This clonotype was seen repeatedly, ten times or more. The chain recombines TRBV7-9 with TRBJ2-2; D may correspond to TRBD1 or TRBD2 (5 bases each). The V gene's germline CDR1 is SEHNR and CDR2 FQNEAQ (reference sequence). The ends were cut back, 1 base at V and 4 bases at J, with 7 bases in the middle. The CDR3 is 14 amino acids. The CDR3 DNA reads as TGTGCCAGCAGCTTAGAAGGGACCACCGGGGAGCTGTTTTTT. Translation gives CASSLEGTTGELFF.

The chain has TRBV12-3 or TRBV12-4 and TRBJ2-3, with TRBD1 as a possible D gene (5 bases). The CDR3 contains 15 residues. V lost 6 bases to trimming and J lost 10 bases, with 23 bases between them. The CDR3 here is CASREVGRENGAQYF. As DNA, the CDR3 is TGTGCCAGCAGGGAAGTAGGCAGGGAAAACGGTGCGCAGTATTTT.